The clone carrying this T cell receptor (beta chain) was seen repeatedly, ten times or more. The record originates from a study of T-cell reconstitution after alpha-beta-depleted transplantation in children. From germline, CDR1 is SGHTA and CDR2 FQGNSA. V lost 1 base and J lost 12, with 10 bases in between. The CDR3 is 12 residues long. Preparation of the TCRbeta library involved a method that used unique molecular identifiers. Each CDR3 protein gets one entry after TCRdb re-called the PCR reads with MiXCR. Among 200,000 to 250,000 distinct CDR3 sequences listed, 8% to 9.5% were seen once. The J gene is TRBJ2-1, the V gene TRBV7-2, with D perhaps TRBD1 (6 bases). This TCR was sampled from a human donor who donated a stem cell graft to a child with acute lymphoblastic leukemia. The sample consisted of PBMCs from the stem cell graft donor, taken from the stem cell graft. For the CDR3, the DNA is TGTGCCAGCAGCTTAGGACAGGCGAGGCAGTTCTTC. This gives the protein CASSLGQARQFF.